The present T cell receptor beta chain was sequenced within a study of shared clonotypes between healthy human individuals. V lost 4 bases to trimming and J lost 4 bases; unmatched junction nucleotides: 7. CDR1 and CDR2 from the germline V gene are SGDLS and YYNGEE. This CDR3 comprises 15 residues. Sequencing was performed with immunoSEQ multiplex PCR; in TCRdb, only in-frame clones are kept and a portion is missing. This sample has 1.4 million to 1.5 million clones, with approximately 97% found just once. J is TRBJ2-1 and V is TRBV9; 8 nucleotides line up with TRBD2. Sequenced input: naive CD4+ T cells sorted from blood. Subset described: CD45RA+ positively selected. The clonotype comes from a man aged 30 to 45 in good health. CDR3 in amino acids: CASSNLAGGYNEQFF. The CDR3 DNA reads TGTGCCAGCAGCAACCTAGCGGGCGGGTACAATGAGCAGTTCTTC.